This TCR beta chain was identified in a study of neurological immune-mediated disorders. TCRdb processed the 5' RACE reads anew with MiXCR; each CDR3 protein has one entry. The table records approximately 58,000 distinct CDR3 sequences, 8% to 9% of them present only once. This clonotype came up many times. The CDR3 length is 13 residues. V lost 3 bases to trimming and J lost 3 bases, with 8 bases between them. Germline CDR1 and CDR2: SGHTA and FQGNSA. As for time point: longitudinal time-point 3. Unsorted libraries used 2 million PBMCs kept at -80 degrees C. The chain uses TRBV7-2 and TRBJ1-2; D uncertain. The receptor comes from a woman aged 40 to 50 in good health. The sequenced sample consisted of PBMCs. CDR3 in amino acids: CASSLQQYYGYTF. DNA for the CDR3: TGTGCCAGCAGCTTGCAACAGTACTATGGCTACACCTTC. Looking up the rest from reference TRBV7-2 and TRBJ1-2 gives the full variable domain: GAGVSQSPSNKVTEKGKDVELRCDPISGHTALYWYRQSLGQGLEFLIYFQGNSAPDKSGLPSDRFSAERTGGSVSTLTIQRTQQEDSAVYLCASSLQQYYGYTFGSGTRLTVV.